These 8 T cell receptor beta chains share one sample of origin, sequenced in a study of blood T cell repertoires in COVID-19. Sequencing was performed with immunoSEQ multiplex PCR; in TCRdb, only in-frame clones are kept and a portion is missing. This table holds about 45,000 clones, approximately 87% found once. The specimen sequenced was peripheral blood. The receptors were sampled from a human donor in a cohort sampled during active COVID-19.

In DNA form, the CDR3 reads TGTGCCAGCAGCTTGAACGGTAATTCACCCCTCCACTTT. Translating gives CASSLNGNSPLHF. The chain carries TRBV7-9 and TRBJ1-6; unclear D gene. Trimming removed 3 bases at V and 6 bases at J, with 6 bases between. The CDR3 sequence is 13 residues long. Germline-derived CDR1 and CDR2 are SEHNR and FQNEAQ (reference sequence).

The genes are TRBV25-1 and TRBJ1-1; no clear D gene. Germline CDR1 and CDR2: MGHDK and SYGVNS. Trimming took off 7 bases at V and 5 bases at J, with 20 bases between the two ends. The CDR3 loop spans 15 amino acids. CDR3 region: CASNDRGLGKTEAFF. In DNA form, the CDR3 reads TGTGCCAGCAATGACCGGGGTCTAGGAAAAACTGAAGCTTTCTTT.

CDR3 nucleotides: TGTGCCAGCAGCCAAGGAATTCGGGGGGGGCAGGGAGACCACGAGCAGTACTTC. Translated: CASSQGIRGGQGDHEQYF. This chain connects TRBV4-2 to TRBJ2-7; 8 bases are shared with TRBD2. The CDR3 loop spans 18 amino acids. The V gene end was trimmed by 1 base and the J gene end by 5 bases; junction bases not matched to a gene: 16. CDR1 and CDR2 from the germline V gene are LGHNA and YNFKEQ.

V gene TRBV6-5 combines with J gene TRBJ2-1; TRBD2 matches 8 bases. The ends lost 5 bases at V and 6 bases at J; junction bases unmatched: 9. Germline loops: CDR1 MNHEY, CDR2 SVGAGI. CDR3 length: 15 residues. The CDR3 is CASSPSGGPFNEQFF. DNA for the CDR3: TGTGCCAGCAGTCCGTCGGGGGGGCCTTTCAATGAGCAGTTCTTC.

This chain uses TRBV5-1 with TRBJ2-2; D may be TRBD1 (7 bases). This CDR3 is built from 16 residues. Per germline, CDR1 SGHRS and CDR2 YFSETQ. V was pared by 5 bases and J by 2 bases, with 16 bases between. The CDR3 loop is CASRAGGTENTGELFF. The DNA of the CDR3 is TGCGCCAGCAGGGCAGGCGGGACAGAAAACACCGGGGAGCTGTTTTTT.

The gene calls are TRBV7-2 and TRBJ1-5; D is uncertain. Trimming stripped 2 bases from V and 4 bases from J, with 12 bases between. Per the germline V gene, CDR1 is SGHTA and CDR2 is FQGNSA. This CDR3 comprises 15 residues. The CDR3: CASSLWSQANQPQHF. DNA for the CDR3: TGTGCCAGCAGCTTATGGTCCCAGGCGAATCAGCCCCAGCATTTT.

The chain combines TRBV5-1 with TRBJ2-7; D might be TRBD2 (6 bases). The germline V and J ends were trimmed by 4 bases and 3 bases, with 20 bases remaining between them. This CDR3 spans 16 amino acids. Germline CDR1 is SGHRS and CDR2 is YFSETQ. CDR3 nucleotide sequence: TGCGCCAGCAGCGTAGGGTTAGGGGAGGAAGTCTACGAGCAGTACTTC. This gives the protein CASSVGLGEEVYEQYF.

The chain couples TRBV29-1 to TRBJ2-1, with 8 bases fitting TRBD1. The CDR3 is 14 residues long. Germline values: CDR1 SQVTM, CDR2 ANQGSEA. Germline trimming cut 4 bases from V and 4 bases from J; bases unmatched to any gene: 6. The CDR3 DNA reads TGCAGCGTTGGTCTCAGGGGGCGTTACAATGAGCAGTTCTTC. It yields the protein CSVGLRGRYNEQFF.